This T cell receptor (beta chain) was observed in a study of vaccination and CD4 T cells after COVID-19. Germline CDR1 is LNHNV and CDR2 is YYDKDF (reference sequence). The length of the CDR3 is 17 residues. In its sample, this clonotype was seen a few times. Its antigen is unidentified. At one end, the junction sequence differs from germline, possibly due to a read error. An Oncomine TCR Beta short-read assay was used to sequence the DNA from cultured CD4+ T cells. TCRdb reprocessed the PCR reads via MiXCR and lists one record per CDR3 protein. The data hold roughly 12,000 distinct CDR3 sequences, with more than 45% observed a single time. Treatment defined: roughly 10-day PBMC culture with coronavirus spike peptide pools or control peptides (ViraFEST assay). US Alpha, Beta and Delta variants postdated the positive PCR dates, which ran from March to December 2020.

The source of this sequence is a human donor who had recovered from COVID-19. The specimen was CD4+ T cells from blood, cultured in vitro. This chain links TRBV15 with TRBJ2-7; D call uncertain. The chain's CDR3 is CASSQRTERSRNYEQYF. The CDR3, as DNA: TGTGCCAGCAGCCAACGGACCGAGCGCTCCCGTAACTACGAGCAGTACTTC.